The 23 T cell receptor beta chains below were found in one sample sequenced in a study of OX40 agonist ivuxolimab in advanced cancers. Clones were sequenced by immunoSEQ multiplex PCR, and TCRdb holds only the in-frame ones, with some missing. This table has under 100,000 clones, about 84% appearing once. Source: CD4+ or CD8+ T cells sorted from blood, taken in a trial of the OX40 agonist ivuxolimab. The source is an adult with an advanced solid tumor such as melanoma, head and neck, liver or kidney cancer.

This chain joins TRBV10-3 and TRBJ2-5; possible D gene TRBD1, 6 bases. The CDR3 runs to 14 residues. CDR1 is ENHRY and CDR2 is SYGVKD in the germline V gene. Trimming removed 3 bases from V and 4 bases from J, with 12 bases in between. DNA for the CDR3: TGTGCCATCAGTGAACCGACAGGAGCAGAGACCCAGTACTTC. Amino acids: CAISEPTGAETQYF.

V gene TRBV9 combines with J gene TRBJ2-3; TRBD1 matches at 7 bases. Germline V lookup: CDR1 SGDLS, CDR2 YYNGEE. Trimming removed 0 bases from V and 0 bases from J; junction bases left unmatched: 1. There are 15 residues in the CDR3. Here the CDR3 reads CASSVEGASTDTQYF. The CDR3 DNA is TGTGCCAGCAGCGTAGAGGGGGCTAGCACAGATACGCAGTATTTT.

This clone was counted between two and nine times. The CDR3 sequence is CASSCKREGSYNEQFF. The CDR3 DNA is TGTGCCAGCAGCTGTAAGAGGGAGGGCTCCTACAATGAGCAGTTCTTC. The V gene is TRBV13, the J gene TRBJ2-1, with TRBD2 matching over 7 bases. V lost 4 bases, J lost 0 bases, and 6 bases stayed unmatched. The germline V gene encodes CDR1 PRHDT and CDR2 FYEKMQ (reference sequence). The CDR3 is 16 amino acids.

This clone was recorded once. The chain is built from TRBV10-3 and TRBJ2-3; 8 bases are shared with TRBD1. The germline CDR1 and CDR2 sequences are ENHRY and SYGVKD. Trimming took 2 bases from V and 1 from J; bases not matched to a gene: 5. This CDR3 has 16 residues. CDR3 nucleotides: TGTGCCATCAGTGAGCCCCCGGGACAGGGCACAGATACGCAGTATTTT. Its protein product is CAISEPPGQGTDTQYF.

The V gene is TRBV19, the J gene TRBJ2-3; D is unclear. Germline V lookup: CDR1 LNHDA, CDR2 SQIVND (reference sequence). The CDR3 totals 12 residues. Trimming pared 1 base from V and 6 bases from J, leaving 5 bases between. Here the CDR3 reads CASSIGWDTQYF. The CDR3 DNA reads TGTGCCAGTAGTATAGGGTGGGATACGCAGTATTTT. The entire variable domain, with the rest obtained from reference TRBV19 and TRBJ2-3, is as follows: DGGITQSPKYLFRKEGQNVTLSCEQNLNHDAMYWYRQDPGQGLRLIYYSQIVNDFQKGDIAEGYSVSREKKESFPLTVTSAQKNPTAFYLCASSIGWDTQYFGPGTRLTVL.

The rearrangement links TRBV15 to TRBJ2-7; no reliable D call. There are 12 residues in the CDR3. V lost 0 bases and J lost 6, with 6 bases in between. Germline lookup yields CDR1 LNHNV and CDR2 YYDKDF (reference sequence). CDR3 coding DNA: TGTGCCACCAGCAGAGAAGAGACCGAGCAGTACTTC. It encodes CATSREETEQYF. Looking up the rest from reference TRBV15 and TRBJ2-7 gives the full variable domain: DAMVIQNPRYQVTQFGKPVTLSCSQTLNHNVMYWYQQKSSQAPKLLFHYYDKDFNNEADTPDNFQSRRPNTSFCFLDIRSPGLGDTAMYLCATSREETEQYFGPGTRLTVT.

The gene calls are TRBV10-3 and TRBJ1-1; D call uncertain. This CDR3 spans 15 amino acids. V lost 7 bases and J 1 base, leaving 16 bases between the germline ends. The germline CDR1 and CDR2 sequences are ENHRY and SYGVKD. The CDR3 loop reads CAITDGEVPNTEAFF. DNA for the CDR3: TGTGCCATCACCGATGGGGAGGTCCCGAACACTGAAGCTTTCTTT.

The rearrangement links TRBV7-2 to TRBJ1-3; D uncertain. V was trimmed by 3 bases and J by 2 bases, leaving 11 bases between them. The CDR3 extends over 15 amino acids. The V gene's germline CDR1 is SGHTA and CDR2 FQGNSA. The CDR3 region has the DNA TGTGCCAGCAGCTTCTGGGCAACCCCTGGAAACACCATATATTTT. This sequence encodes CASSFWATPGNTIYF.

The chain combines TRBV6-6 with TRBJ2-7; D remains ambiguous. Germline CDR1 and CDR2: MNHNY and SVGAGI (reference sequence). The CDR3 is 15 amino acids. Trimming removed 4 bases at V and 0 bases at J, with 13 bases between. The CDR3 here is CASSSVGVGSYEQYF. CDR3 DNA sequence: TGTGCCAGCAGTTCCGTTGGGGTTGGCTCCTACGAGCAGTACTTC.

J is TRBJ1-2 and V is TRBV20-1; no definite D call. V was trimmed by 5 bases and J by 13 bases, leaving 8 bases between them. Per the germline V gene, CDR1 is DFQATT and CDR2 is SNEGSKA (reference sequence). The CDR3 is made up of 8 amino acids. CDR3 DNA: TGCAGTGCTCCCGGTCCCACCTTC. Residues: CSAPGPTF.

This rearrangement joins TRBV7-8 to TRBJ1-5; possibly TRBD1 for D (5 bases). Trimming removed 0 bases from V and 2 bases from J, with 14 bases in between. The CDR3 contains 17 residues. Germline V lookup: CDR1 SGHVS, CDR2 FQNEAQ. This CDR3 reads CASSLASGGGGNQPQHF. DNA for the CDR3: TGTGCCAGCAGCTTAGCGAGCGGGGGGGGAGGCAATCAGCCCCAGCATTTT. Supplemented by reference TRBV7-8 and TRBJ1-5, the full variable domain reads GAGVSQSPRYKVAKRGQDVALRCDPISGHVSLFWYQQALGQGPEFLTYFQNEAQLDKSGLPSDRFFAERPEGSVSTLKIQRTQQEDSAVYLCASSLASGGGGNQPQHFGDGTRLSIL.

This chain uses TRBV5-1 with TRBJ2-7; 9 bases line up with TRBD2. Germline values: CDR1 SGHRS, CDR2 YFSETQ. CDR3 length: 16 residues. V lost 0 bases to trimming and J lost 2 bases; unmatched junction nucleotides: 6. The CDR3 loop is CASSLADWTSAYEQYF. The DNA of the CDR3 is TGCGCCAGCAGCTTGGCCGACTGGACTAGCGCCTACGAGCAGTACTTC. The whole variable domain, filled in from reference TRBV5-1 and TRBJ2-7, reads KAGVTQTPRYLIKTRGQQVTLSCSPISGHRSVSWYQQTPGQGLQFLFEYFSETQRNKGNFPGRFSGRQFSNSRSEMNVSTLELGDSALYLCASSLADWTSAYEQYFGPGTRLTVT.

The chain is built from TRBV18 and TRBJ1-3, with D possibly being TRBD1 (6 bases). CDR1 is KGHSH, CDR2 LQKENI, per germline. With 4 bases removed from V and 4 bases from J, the gap between germline ends came to 17 bases. This CDR3 has 16 residues. CDR3 amino acids: CASSLQRGAGGNTIYF. CDR3 sequence (DNA): TGTGCCAGCTCACTCCAACGGGGGGCAGGCGGAAACACCATATATTTT.

The V and J genes are TRBV4-1 and TRBJ1-6; the match to TRBD1 covers 10 bases. The CDR3 runs 17 residues. Looked up from germline, CDR1 is MGHRA and CDR2 is YSYEKL. The junction had 7 bases not matched to a gene; V was cut back by 3 bases and J by 5 bases. Here the CDR3 reads CASSQERQGANNSPLHF. Here the CDR3 DNA reads TGCGCCAGCAGCCAGGAACGACAGGGGGCAAATAATTCACCCCTCCACTTT.

V and J are TRBV4-1 and TRBJ2-1; perhaps TRBD2 as D (5 bases). Trimming took off 6 bases at V and 0 bases at J, with 15 bases between the two ends. CDR3 length equals 16 residues. Germline CDR1 MGHRA, CDR2 YSYEKL. Written as DNA, the CDR3 is TGCGCCAGCAGTCCTTTTAGCGAGAGCTCCTACAATGAGCAGTTCTTC. Its protein is CASSPFSESSYNEQFF.

This clone was counted once. The J gene is TRBJ1-2, the V gene TRBV5-1; tentatively, D is TRBD1 (6 bases). The length of the CDR3 is 13 residues. The germline V gene has CDR1 SGHRS and CDR2 YFSETQ. Trimming took 2 bases from V and 6 from J, leaving 11 bases between them. The CDR3, as DNA: TGCGCCAGCAGCTTTACAGGGTTCCATGGCTACACCTTC. It codes for CASSFTGFHGYTF. Full variable domain (remainder filled in from reference TRBV5-1 and TRBJ1-2): KAGVTQTPRYLIKTRGQQVTLSCSPISGHRSVSWYQQTPGQGLQFLFEYFSETQRNKGNFPGRFSGRQFSNSRSEMNVSTLELGDSALYLCASSFTGFHGYTFGSGTRLTVV.

This sequence joins TRBV4-3 and TRBJ2-7; D not resolved. Germline assignment: CDR1 LGHNA and CDR2 YSLEER. CDR3 length equals 13 residues. With 2 bases removed from V and 2 bases from J, the gap between germline ends came to 7 bases. For the CDR3, the DNA is TGCGCCAGCAGCCAAATCCTTACCTACGAGCAGTACTTC. Its translation: CASSQILTYEQYF.

A few counts support this clone. J is TRBJ2-7 and V is TRBV7-2, with a possible D match to TRBD2 (6 bases). This CDR3 comprises 15 residues. Germline CDR1 reads SGHTA; CDR2 reads FQGNSA. Between the trimmed V and J ends, which lost 1 base and 3 bases, there was a span of 13 bases. The CDR3 sequence is CASSLDVGTYYEQYF. CDR3 coding DNA: TGTGCCAGCAGCTTAGATGTCGGGACTTACTACGAGCAGTACTTC.

V usage is TRBV5-8 and J usage is TRBJ2-6; D unclear. The CDR3 runs 15 residues. V lost 1 base and J 4 bases, leaving 9 bases between the germline ends. Per germline, CDR1 SGHTS and CDR2 YDEGEE. The chain's CDR3 is CASSLYGLGANVLTF. For the CDR3, the DNA is TGTGCCAGCAGCTTGTACGGGTTAGGGGCCAACGTCCTGACTTTC.

This chain connects TRBV19 to TRBJ2-1; unclear D gene. Trimming stripped 4 bases from V and 0 bases from J, with 10 bases between. This CDR3 contains 15 residues. CDR1 is LNHDA and CDR2 is SQIVND in the germline V gene (reference sequence). The CDR3 is CASSNGPSSYNEQFF. The CDR3 DNA reads as TGTGCCAGTAGTAATGGTCCGAGCTCCTACAATGAGCAGTTCTTC.

This rearrangement joins TRBV7-9 to TRBJ2-6; D call uncertain. Trimming removed 6 bases at V and 0 bases at J, with 6 bases between. Germline V gene lookup returns CDR1 SEHNR and CDR2 FQNEAQ (reference sequence). There are 14 residues in the CDR3. For the CDR3, the DNA is TGTGCCAGCAGTATTGTCTCTGGGGCCAACGTCCTGACTTTC. This sequence encodes CASSIVSGANVLTF.

This chain links TRBV4-3 with TRBJ2-1; 11 bases match TRBD1. There are 16 residues in the CDR3. The V gene's germline CDR1 is LGHNA and CDR2 YSLEER. V lost 4 bases to trimming and J lost 3 bases; unmatched junction nucleotides: 5. The CDR3 DNA reads as TGCGCCAGCAGCCTGACCGGGACAGGGGGCTACAATGAGCAGTTCTTC. Its translation: CASSLTGTGGYNEQFF.

The chain combines TRBV11-2 with TRBJ2-2; D possibly corresponds to TRBD1 (5 bases). CDR1 is SGHAT and CDR2 is FQNNGV in the germline V gene. This CDR3 has 15 amino acids. Trimming removed 2 bases from V and 6 bases from J, with 13 bases in between. Written as DNA, the CDR3 is TGTGCCAGCAGCTTAATAATTTCAGGGTCCGGGGAGCTGTTTTTT. Its protein is CASSLIISGSGELFF.